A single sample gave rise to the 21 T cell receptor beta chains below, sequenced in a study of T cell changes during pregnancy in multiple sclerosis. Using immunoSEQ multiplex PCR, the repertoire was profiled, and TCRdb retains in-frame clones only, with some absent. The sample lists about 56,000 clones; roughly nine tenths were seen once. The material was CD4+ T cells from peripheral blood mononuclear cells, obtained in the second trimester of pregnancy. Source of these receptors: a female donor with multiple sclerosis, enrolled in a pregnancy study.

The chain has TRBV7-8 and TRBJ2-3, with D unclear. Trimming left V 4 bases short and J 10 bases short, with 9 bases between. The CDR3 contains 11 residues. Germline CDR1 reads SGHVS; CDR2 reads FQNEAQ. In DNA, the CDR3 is TGTGCCAGCAGCTACGAGTTGGCGCAGTATTTT. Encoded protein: CASSYELAQYF.

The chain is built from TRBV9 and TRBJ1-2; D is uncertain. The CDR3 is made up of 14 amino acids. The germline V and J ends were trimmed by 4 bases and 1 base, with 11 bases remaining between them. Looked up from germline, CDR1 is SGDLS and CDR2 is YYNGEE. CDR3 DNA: TGTGCCAGCAGCCCAAACGTCGGTAACTATGGCTACACCTTC. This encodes CASSPNVGNYGYTF.

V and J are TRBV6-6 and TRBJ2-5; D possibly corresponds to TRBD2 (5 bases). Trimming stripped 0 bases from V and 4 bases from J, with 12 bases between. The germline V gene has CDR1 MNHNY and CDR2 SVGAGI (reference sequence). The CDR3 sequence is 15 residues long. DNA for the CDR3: TGTGCCAGCAGTTACTCGGCCTCTAGCCCAGAGACCCAGTACTTC. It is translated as CASSYSASSPETQYF.

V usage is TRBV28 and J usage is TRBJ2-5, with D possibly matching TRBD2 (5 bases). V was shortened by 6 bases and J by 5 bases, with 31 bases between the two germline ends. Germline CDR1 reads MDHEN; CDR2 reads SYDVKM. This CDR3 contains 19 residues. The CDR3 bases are TGTGCCAGCAGCTCACTTCCCACCATCGGTAGGAGAAGAGGGGAGACCCAGTACTTC. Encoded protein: CASSSLPTIGRRRGETQYF. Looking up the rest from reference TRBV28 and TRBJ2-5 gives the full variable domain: DVKVTQSSRYLVKRTGEKVFLECVQDMDHENMFWYRQDPGLGLRLIYFSYDVKMKEKGDIPEGYSVSREKKERFSLILESASTNQTSMYLCASSSLPTIGRRRGETQYFGPGTRLLVL.

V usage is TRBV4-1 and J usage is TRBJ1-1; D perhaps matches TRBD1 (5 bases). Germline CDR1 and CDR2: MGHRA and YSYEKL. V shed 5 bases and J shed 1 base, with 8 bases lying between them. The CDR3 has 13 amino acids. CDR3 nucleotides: TGCGCCAGCAGCTGGGGGGGGAACACTGAAGCTTTCTTT. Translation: CASSWGGNTEAFF.

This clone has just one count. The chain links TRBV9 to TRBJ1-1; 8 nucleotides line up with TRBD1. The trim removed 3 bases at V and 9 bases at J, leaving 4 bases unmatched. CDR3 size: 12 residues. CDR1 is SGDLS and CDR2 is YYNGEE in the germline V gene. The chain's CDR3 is CASSGTGSKAFF. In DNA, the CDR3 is TGTGCCAGCAGCGGGACAGGGTCGAAAGCTTTCTTT.

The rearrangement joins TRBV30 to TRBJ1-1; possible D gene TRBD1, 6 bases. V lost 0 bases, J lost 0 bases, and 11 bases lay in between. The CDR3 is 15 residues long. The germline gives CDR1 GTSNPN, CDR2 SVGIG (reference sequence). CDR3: CAWSVRQELNTEAFF. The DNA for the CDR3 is TGTGCCTGGAGTGTCCGACAGGAGTTGAACACTGAAGCTTTCTTT.

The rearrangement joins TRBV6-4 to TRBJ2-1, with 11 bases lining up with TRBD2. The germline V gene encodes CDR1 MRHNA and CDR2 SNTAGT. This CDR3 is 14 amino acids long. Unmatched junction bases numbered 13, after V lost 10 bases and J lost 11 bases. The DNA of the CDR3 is TGTGCCACCTTGGATACTAGCGGGGGCAGGAAGCAGTTCTTC. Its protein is CATLDTSGGRKQFF.

CDR3 residues: CASSPRLSTEAFF. Written as DNA, the CDR3 is TGTGCCAGCAGCCCACGACTGAGCACTGAAGCTTTCTTT. The V gene is TRBV5-5, the J gene TRBJ1-1; D gene uncertain. The CDR3 sequence is 13 residues long. CDR1 is SGHKS, CDR2 YYEKEE, per germline (reference sequence). Trimming removed 4 bases from V and 4 bases from J, with 11 bases in between.

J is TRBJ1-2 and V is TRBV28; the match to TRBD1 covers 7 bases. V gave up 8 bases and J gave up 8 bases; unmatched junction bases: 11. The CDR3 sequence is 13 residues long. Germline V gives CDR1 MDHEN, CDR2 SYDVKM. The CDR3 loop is CASLGQAGRGYTF. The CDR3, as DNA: TGTGCCAGCCTTGGACAGGCTGGTCGGGGCTACACCTTC.

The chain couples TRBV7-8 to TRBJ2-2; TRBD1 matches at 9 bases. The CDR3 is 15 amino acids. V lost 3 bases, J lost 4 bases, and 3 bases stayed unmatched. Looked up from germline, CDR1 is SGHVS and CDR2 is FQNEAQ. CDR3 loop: CASSFAGQGTGELFF. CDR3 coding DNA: TGTGCCAGCAGCTTCGCGGGACAGGGCACCGGGGAGCTGTTTTTT.

This CDR3 is CASSSTTAGASGNTIYF. The CDR3 DNA reads as TGTGCCAGCAGCTCGACGACAGCTGGCGCCTCTGGAAACACCATATATTTT. This rearrangement joins TRBV7-6 to TRBJ1-3; weak D call: TRBD1 (5 bases). Germline-derived CDR1 and CDR2 are SGHVS and FNYEAQ. Trimming took off 4 bases at V and 0 bases at J, with 16 bases between the two ends. CDR3 length: 17 residues.

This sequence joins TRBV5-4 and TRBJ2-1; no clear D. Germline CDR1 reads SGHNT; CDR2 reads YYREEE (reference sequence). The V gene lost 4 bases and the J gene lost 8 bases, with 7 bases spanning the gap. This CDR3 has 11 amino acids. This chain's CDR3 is CASSLEDEQFF. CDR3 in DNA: TGTGCCAGCAGCCTTGAGGATGAGCAGTTCTTC.

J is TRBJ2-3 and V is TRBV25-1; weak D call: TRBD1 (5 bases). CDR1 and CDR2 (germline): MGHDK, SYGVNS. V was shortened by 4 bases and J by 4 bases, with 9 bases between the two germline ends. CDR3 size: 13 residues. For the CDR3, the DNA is TGTGCCAGCAGTGCGCGCAGGGCAGATACGCAGTATTTT. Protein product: CASSARRADTQYF.

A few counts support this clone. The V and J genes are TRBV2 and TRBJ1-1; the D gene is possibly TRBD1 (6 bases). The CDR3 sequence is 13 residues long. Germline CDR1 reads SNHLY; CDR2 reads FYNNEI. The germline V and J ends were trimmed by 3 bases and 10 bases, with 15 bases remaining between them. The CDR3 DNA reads TGTGCCAGCAGTGATAACAGGGTGGGGAGAGCTTTCTTT. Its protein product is CASSDNRVGRAFF.

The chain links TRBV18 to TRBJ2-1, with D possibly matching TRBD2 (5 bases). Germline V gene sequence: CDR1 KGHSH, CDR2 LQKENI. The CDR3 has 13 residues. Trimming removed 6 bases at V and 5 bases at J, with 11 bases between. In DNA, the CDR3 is TGTGCCAGCTCTCCTCGGACTGACAATGAGCAGTTCTTC. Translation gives CASSPRTDNEQFF.

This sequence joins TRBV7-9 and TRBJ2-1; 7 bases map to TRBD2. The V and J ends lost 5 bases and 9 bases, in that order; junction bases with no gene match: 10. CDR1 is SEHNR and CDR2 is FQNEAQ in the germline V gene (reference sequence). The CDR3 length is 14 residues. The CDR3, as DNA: TGTGCCAGCAGCCCAAGCGGGCGGGAGCTTGAGCAGTTCTTC. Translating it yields CASSPSGRELEQFF.

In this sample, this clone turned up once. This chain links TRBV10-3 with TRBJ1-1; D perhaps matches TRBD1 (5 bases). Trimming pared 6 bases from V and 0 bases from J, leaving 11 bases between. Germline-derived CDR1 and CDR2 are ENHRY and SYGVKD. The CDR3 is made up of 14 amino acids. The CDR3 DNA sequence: TGTGCCATCAGGGGGCTTCCCATGAACACTGAAGCTTTCTTT. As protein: CAIRGLPMNTEAFF.

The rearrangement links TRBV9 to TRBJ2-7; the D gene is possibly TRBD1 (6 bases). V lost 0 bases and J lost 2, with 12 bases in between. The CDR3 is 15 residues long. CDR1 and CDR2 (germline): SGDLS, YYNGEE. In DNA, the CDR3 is TGTGCCAGCAGCGTAGCCGGGGACACCACCTACGAGCAGTACTTC. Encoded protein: CASSVAGDTTYEQYF.

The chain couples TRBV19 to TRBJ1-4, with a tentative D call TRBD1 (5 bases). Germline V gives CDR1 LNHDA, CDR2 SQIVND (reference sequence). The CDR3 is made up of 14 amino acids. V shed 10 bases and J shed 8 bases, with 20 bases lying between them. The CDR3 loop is CATLNRRTQEKLFF. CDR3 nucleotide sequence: TGTGCCACTCTAAATCGCAGGACACAGGAAAAACTGTTTTTT. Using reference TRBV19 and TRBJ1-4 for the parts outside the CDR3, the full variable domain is DGGITQSPKYLFRKEGQNVTLSCEQNLNHDAMYWYRQDPGQGLRLIYYSQIVNDFQKGDIAEGYSVSREKKESFPLTVTSAQKNPTAFYLCATLNRRTQEKLFFGSGTQLSVL.

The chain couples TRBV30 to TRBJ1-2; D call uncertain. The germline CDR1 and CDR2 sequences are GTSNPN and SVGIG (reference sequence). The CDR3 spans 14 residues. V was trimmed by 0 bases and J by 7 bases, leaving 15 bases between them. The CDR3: CAWSVRGSSGGYTF. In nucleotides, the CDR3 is TGTGCCTGGAGTGTACGAGGGAGCTCGGGTGGCTACACCTTC.